This TCR beta chain was captured in a study of T cell responses to AZD1222 COVID-19 vaccine. The germline CDR1 and CDR2 sequences are SEHNR and FQNEAQ (reference sequence). CDR3 length equals 13 residues. V lost 0 bases, J lost 6 bases, and 6 bases lay in between. A word on this clone: The antigen remains unidentified.

Study-wide results and caveats: White British donors predominated, females outnumbered males, and clonal diversity was possibly underestimated.

Sequencing used immunoSEQ multiplex PCR; TCRdb keeps in-frame clones, though not all of them. The sample yields about 150,000 clones, about nine tenths seen once. This sequence joins TRBV7-9 and TRBJ2-4, with D maybe TRBD1 (6 bases). This TCR was sampled from an adult in good health. The sequencing used peripheral blood, collected on day 0 of AZD1222 vaccination. Written as DNA, the CDR3 is TGTGCCAGCAGCTTAGCGGGGGCAAACATTCAGTACTTC. This translates into CASSLAGANIQYF. The full variable domain, rest sourced from reference TRBV7-9 and TRBJ2-4, is DTGVSQNPRHKITKRGQNVTFRCDPISEHNRLYWYRQTLGQGPEFLTYFQNEAQLEKSRLLSDRFSAERPKGSFSTLEIQRTEQGDSAMYLCASSLAGANIQYFGAGTRLSVL.